The TCR beta chain under discussion was sequenced for a study of CD8 T cells in Susac syndrome. Germline V lookup: CDR1 SQVTM, CDR2 ANQGSEA. The V and J ends lost 3 bases and 1 base respectively, with 18 bases between them. The CDR3 sequence is 16 residues long. Random hexamers were used to reverse transcribe an amount of roughly 0.45 to 1 ug RNA. TCRdb fed the immunoSEQ multiplex PCR reads into MiXCR, producing one record per CDR3 protein. The table lists approximately 170,000 distinct CDR3 sequences, approximately 94% of them singletons, with about 0.095% in the top ten. The clonotype originates from a human donor with multiple sclerosis. The genes are TRBV29-1 and TRBJ1-1, with D uncertain. Sequenced material: CD4+ T cells from PBMCs. This CDR3 reads CSVEERNAATNTEAFF. CDR3 nucleotides: TGCAGCGTTGAGGAAAGAAACGCTGCAACGAACACTGAAGCTTTCTTT.